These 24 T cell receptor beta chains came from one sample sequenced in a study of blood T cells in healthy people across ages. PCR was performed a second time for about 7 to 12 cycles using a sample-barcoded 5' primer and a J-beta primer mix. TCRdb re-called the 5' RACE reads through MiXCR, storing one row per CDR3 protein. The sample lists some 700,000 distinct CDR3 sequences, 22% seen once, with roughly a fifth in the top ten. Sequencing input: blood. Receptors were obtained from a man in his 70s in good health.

Written as DNA, the CDR3 is TGCAGTGCTAGAGCCGAATTACAGGAACCTTCCTACGAGCAGTACTTC. As protein: CSARAELQEPSYEQYF. The chain joins TRBV20-1 to TRBJ2-7; D may be TRBD1 (5 bases). Germline V lookup: CDR1 DFQATT, CDR2 SNEGSKA (reference sequence). The CDR3 consists of 16 residues. V lost 1 base and J lost 1, with 17 bases in between.

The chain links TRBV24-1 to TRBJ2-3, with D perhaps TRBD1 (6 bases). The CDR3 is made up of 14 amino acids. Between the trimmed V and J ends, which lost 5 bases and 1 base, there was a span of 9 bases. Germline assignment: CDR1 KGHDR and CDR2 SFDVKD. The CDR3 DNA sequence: TGTGCCACCAGTGCTTGGGGGCGCACAGATACGCAGTATTTT. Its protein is CATSAWGRTDTQYF.

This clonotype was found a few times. Written as DNA, the CDR3 is TGCAGTGCTAGAGAGGGGGGTGGCAAAAACATTCAGTACTTC. This translates into CSAREGGGKNIQYF. The chain links TRBV20-1 to TRBJ2-4; the D gene is possibly TRBD2 (6 bases). In germline, CDR1 is DFQATT, CDR2 SNEGSKA (reference sequence). The CDR3 spans 14 residues. Trimming shortened V by 0 bases and J by 3 bases, and 9 bases separated the two germline ends.

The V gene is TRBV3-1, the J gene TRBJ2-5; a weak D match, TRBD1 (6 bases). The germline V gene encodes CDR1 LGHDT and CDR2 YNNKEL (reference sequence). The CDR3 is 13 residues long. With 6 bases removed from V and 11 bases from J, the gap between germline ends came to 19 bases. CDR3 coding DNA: TGTGCCAGCAGACGAGGAACGGACAGCCGGCAGTACTTC. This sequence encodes CASRRGTDSRQYF.

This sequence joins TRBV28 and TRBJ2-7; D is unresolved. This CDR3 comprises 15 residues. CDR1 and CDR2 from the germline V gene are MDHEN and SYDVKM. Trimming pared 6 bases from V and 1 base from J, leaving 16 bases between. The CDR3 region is CASSHGRRTSYEQYF. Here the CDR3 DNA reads TGTGCCAGCAGCCATGGCCGGCGCACTTCCTACGAGCAGTACTTC.

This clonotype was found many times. CDR3 sequence (DNA): TGTGCCAGCAACCCAGATTGTCACGAGAAGCAGTACGTC. Translating gives CASNPDCHEKQYV. The V call is TRBV21-1, the J call TRBJ2-7. TRBV21-1 is listed as a pseudogene. The CDR3 sequence is 13 residues long.

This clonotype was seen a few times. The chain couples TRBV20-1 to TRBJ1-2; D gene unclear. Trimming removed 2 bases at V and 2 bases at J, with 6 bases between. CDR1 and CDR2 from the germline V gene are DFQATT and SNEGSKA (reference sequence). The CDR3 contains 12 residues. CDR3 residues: CSARTANYGYTF. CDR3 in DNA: TGCAGTGCTAGAACGGCAAACTATGGCTACACCTTC.

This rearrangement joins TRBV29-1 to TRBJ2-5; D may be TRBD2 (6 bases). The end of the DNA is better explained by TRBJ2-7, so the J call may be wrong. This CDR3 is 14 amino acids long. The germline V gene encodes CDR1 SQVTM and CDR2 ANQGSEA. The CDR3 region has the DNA TGCAGCGTTGAAGACCGGGAGTGGGCCTACGAGCAGTACGTC. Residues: CSVEDREWAYEQYV.

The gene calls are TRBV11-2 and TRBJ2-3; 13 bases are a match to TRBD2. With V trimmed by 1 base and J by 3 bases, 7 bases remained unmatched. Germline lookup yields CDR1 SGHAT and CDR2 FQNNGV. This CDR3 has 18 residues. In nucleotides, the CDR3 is TGTGCCAGCAGCTTAGTTGGCGGGACTAGCGGGATAACAGATACGCAGTATTTT. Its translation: CASSLVGGTSGITDTQYF.

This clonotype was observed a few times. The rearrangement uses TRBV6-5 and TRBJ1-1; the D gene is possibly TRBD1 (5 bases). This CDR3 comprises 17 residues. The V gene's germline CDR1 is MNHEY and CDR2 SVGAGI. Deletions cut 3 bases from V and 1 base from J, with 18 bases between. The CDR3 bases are TGTGCCAGCAGTTATGGTCGATGGGGCAGACAGAACACTGAAGCTTTCTTT. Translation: CASSYGRWGRQNTEAFF.

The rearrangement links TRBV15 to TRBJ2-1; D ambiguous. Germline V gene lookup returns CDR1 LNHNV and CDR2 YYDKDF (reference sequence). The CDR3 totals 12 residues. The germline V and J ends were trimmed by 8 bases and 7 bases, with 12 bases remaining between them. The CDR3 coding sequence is TGTGCCACCGGCAATCTTGGGAATGAGCAGTTCTTC. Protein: CATGNLGNEQFF.

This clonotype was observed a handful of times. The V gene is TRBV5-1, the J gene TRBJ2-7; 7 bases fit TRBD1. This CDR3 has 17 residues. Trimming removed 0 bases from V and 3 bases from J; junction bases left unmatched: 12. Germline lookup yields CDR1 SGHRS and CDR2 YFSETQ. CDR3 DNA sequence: TGCGCCAGCAGCTTGGACCCACCTAGGACAGGCCTCTACGAGCAGTACGTC. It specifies CASSLDPPRTGLYEQYV.

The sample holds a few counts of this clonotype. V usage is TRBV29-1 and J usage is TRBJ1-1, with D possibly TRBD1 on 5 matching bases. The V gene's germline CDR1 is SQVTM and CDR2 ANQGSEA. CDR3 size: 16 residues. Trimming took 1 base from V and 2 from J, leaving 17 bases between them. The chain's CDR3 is CSVEGDPATVNTEAFF. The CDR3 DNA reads TGCAGCGTTGAAGGGGACCCGGCGACAGTCAACACTGAAGCTTTCTTT.

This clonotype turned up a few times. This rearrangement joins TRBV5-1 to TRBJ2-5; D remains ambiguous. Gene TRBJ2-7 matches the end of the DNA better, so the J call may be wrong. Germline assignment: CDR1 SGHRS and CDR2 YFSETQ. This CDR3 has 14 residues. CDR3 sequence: CASSLAANSYEQYF. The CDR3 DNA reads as TGCGCCAGCAGCTTGGCCGCAAACTCCTACGAGCAGTACTTC.

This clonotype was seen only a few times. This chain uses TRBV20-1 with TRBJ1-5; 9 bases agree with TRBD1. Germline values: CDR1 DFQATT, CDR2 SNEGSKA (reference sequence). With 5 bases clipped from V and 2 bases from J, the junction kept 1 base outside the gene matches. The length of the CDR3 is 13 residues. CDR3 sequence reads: CSAGTGRNQPQHF. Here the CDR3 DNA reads TGCAGTGCTGGGACAGGGCGCAATCAGCCCCAGCATTTT.

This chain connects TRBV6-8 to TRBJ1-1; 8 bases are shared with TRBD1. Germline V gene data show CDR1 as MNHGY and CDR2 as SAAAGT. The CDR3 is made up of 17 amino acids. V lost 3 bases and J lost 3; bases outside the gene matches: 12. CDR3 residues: CASSYMVRDRSYTEAFF. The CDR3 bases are TGTGCCAGCAGTTATATGGTCCGGGACAGGAGCTACACTGAAGCTTTCTTT.

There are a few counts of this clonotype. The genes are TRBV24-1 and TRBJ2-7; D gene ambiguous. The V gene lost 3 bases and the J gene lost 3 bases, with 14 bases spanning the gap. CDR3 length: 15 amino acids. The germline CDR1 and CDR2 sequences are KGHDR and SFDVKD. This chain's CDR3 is CATSDITARLYEQYV. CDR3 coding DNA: TGTGCCACCAGTGATATCACTGCACGACTCTACGAGCAGTACGTC.

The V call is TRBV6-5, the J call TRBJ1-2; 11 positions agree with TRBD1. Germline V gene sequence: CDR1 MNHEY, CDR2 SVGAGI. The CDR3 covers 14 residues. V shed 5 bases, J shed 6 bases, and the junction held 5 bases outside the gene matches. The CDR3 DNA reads TGTGCCAGCAGTCGCGGGACAGGGGGTGATGGCTACACCTTC. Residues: CASSRGTGGDGYTF.

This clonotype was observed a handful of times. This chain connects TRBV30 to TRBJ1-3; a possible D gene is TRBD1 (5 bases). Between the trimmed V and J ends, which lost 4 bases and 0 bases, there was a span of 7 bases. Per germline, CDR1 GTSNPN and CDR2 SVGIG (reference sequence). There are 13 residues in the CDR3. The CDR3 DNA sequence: TGTGCCTGGACAGGGAGCTCTGGAAACACCATATATTTT. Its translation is CAWTGSSGNTIYF.

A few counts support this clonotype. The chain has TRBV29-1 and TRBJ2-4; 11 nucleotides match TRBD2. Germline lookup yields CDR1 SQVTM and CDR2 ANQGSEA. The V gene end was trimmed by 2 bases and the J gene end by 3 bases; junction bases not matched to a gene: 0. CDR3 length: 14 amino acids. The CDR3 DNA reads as TGCAGCGTTGAACTAGCGGGAGGCAAAAACATTCAGTACTTC. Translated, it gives CSVELAGGKNIQYF.

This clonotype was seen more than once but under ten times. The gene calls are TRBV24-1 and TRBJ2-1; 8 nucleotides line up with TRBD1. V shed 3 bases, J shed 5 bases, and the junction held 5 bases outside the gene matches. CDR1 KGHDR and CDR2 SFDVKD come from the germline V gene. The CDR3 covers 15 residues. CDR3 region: CATSDTGGHNNEQFF. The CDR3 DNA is TGTGCCACCAGTGATACAGGGGGACATAACAATGAGCAGTTCTTC.

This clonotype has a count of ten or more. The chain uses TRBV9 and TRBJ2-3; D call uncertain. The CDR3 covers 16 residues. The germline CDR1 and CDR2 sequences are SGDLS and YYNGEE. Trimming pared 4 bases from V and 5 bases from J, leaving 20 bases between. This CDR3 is CASSSQAGVVGDTQYF. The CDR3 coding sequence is TGTGCCAGCAGCTCGCAGGCTGGGGTTGTAGGAGATACGCAGTATTTT.

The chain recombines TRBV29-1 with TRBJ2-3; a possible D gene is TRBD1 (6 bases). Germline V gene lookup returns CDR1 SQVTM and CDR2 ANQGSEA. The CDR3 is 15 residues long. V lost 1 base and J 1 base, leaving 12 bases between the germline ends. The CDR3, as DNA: TGCAGCGTTGAAGGGCCGACAGGTGGCACAGATACGCAGTATTTT. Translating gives CSVEGPTGGTDTQYF.

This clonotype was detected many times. This CDR3 reads CASGDNEQFF. CDR3 nucleotides: TGTGCCAGCGGAGACAATGAGCAGTTCTTC. This chain links TRBV7-2 with TRBJ2-1, with D hard to call. CDR3 size: 10 residues. V lost 8 bases and J lost 5, with 4 bases in between. The germline gives CDR1 SGHTA, CDR2 FQGNSA.